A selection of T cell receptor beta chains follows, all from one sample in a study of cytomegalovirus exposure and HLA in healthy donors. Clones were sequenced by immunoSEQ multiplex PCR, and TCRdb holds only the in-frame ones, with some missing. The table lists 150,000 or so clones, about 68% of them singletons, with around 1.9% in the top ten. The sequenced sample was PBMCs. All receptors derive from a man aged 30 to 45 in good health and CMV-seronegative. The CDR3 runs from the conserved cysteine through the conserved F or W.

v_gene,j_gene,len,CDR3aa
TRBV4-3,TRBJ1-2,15,CASSPDDSLNYGYTF
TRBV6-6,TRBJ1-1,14,CASSYFGEDTEAFF
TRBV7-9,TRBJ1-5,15,CASSLSQHSNQPQHF
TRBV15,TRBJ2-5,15,CATSPAGGGWETQYF
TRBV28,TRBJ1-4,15,CASSFQGAGGEKLFF
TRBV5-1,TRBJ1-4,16,CASSLGAGLTNEKLFF
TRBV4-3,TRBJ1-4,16,CASSQDRTGAGEKLFF
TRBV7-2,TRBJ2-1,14,CASRPGQGIGEQFF
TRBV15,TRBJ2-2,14,CATKGEGGAGELFF
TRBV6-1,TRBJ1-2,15,CASKGQGSGNYGYTF
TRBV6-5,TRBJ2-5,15,CASSYSGLAGKTQYF
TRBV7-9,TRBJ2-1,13,CASSWGQYNEQFF
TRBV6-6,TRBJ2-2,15,CASSTGTSVPGELFF
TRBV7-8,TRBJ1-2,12,CASSTEFGGYTF
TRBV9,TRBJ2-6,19,CASSVADGQGATGANVLTF
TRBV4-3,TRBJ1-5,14,CASSKDRGNQPQHF
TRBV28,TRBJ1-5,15,CASSLVGPSNQPQHF
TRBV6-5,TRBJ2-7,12,CASRATAYEQYF
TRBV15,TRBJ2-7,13,CATSIMRQGEQYF
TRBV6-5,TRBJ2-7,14,CASRRTGPSYEQYF
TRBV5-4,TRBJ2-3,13,CASSQTSADTQYF
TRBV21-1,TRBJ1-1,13,CASRSLVNTEAFF
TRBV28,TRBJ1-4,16,CASSSSLGPLNEKLFF
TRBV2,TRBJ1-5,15,CASRLGTANNQPQNF
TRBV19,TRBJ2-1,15,CASSIVWAALNEQFF
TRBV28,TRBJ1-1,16,CASSPTRLEGNTEAFF
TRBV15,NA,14,CATSSAGLSDEQYF
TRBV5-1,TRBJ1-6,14,CASSLGQGNSPLHF
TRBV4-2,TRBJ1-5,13,CASSPQGDQPQHF
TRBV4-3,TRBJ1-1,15,CASSQAHRANTEAFF
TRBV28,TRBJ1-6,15,CASRKGGTGPPPLHF
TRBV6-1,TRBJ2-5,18,CASSEAPGGPLRQETQYF
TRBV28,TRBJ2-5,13,CASKGDREETQYF
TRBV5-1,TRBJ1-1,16,CASSLGAHERNTEAFF
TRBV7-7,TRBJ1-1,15,CASQPGGEPNTEAFF
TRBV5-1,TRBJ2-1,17,CASSLEPAGGPFHEQFF
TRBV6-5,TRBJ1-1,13,CASRTREEPEAFF
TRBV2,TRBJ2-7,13,CASTDRSSYEQYF
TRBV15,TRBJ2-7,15,CATSSGGLAGYEQYF
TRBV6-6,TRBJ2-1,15,CASRDGGSSYNEQFF
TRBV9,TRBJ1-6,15,CASSVTGGKSSPLNF
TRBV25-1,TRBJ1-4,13,CASSVQGSEKLFF
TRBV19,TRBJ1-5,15,CASRSTGFVWQPQHF
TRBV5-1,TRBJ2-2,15,CASSLGEGATGELFF
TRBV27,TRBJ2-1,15,CASSTPRLRDNEQFF